One sample yielded the 11 T cell receptor beta chains listed below, sequenced in a study of beta chain features in type 1 diabetes. Every bit of the isolated RNA underwent reverse transcription, so sequencing read expressed TCRB transcripts. Assay: immunoSEQ multiplex PCR; the TCRdb copy retains only in-frame clones and omits some. This sample carries more than 100,000 clones, 16% of them seen once, and the ten largest clones take 2.3%. Study-wide results and limits: Type 1 diabetes patients showed a moderate but significant shortening of TCRB CDR3s in all four CD4+ subsets.

The antigens for these receptors are not known. Sequencing was done on a sample of central memory CD4+ T cells from blood. The origin of the receptors is a young man with type 1 diabetes.

The table lists this clone with many counts. This chain joins TRBV29-1 and TRBJ2-1; TRBD2 is a possible D gene (5 bases). The V gene lost 4 bases and the J gene lost 4 bases, with 14 bases spanning the gap. This CDR3 has 14 amino acids. Germline V lookup: CDR1 SQVTM, CDR2 ANQGSEA. The DNA for the CDR3 is TGCAGCGTTGTTTCGGGATCAACTTACAATGAGCAGTTCTTC. It is translated as CSVVSGSTYNEQFF.

The chain employs TRBV10-3 and TRBJ2-5; TRBD2 aligns across 7 bases. V was pared by 2 bases and J by 7 bases, with 13 bases of the junction left unmatched. The CDR3 is 16 amino acids. Per germline, CDR1 ENHRY and CDR2 SYGVKD. The CDR3 DNA is TGTGCCATCAGTGAGGCGGGGGTTATCCGACGGGGGACCCAGTACTTC. This gives the protein CAISEAGVIRRGTQYF.

By sample fraction, this clone is medium-sized (0.01 to 0.1%). This chain uses TRBV7-9 with TRBJ2-1, with a weak D call TRBD1 (5 bases). The V end was cut by 6 bases, the J end by 7 bases, with 13 bases between. The V gene's germline CDR1 is SEHNR and CDR2 FQNEAQ (reference sequence). The CDR3 spans 13 residues. The CDR3 is CASRETVLNEQFF. The CDR3 nucleotides read TGTGCCAGCAGGGAGACAGTTTTGAATGAGCAGTTCTTC. The variable domain in full, with the rest retrieved from reference TRBV7-9 and TRBJ2-1, is DTGVSQNPRHKITKRGQNVTFRCDPISEHNRLYWYRQTLGQGPEFLTYFQNEAQLEKSRLLSDRFSAERPKGSFSTLEIQRTEQGDSAMYLCASRETVLNEQFFGPGTRLTVL.

For this clone: This CDR3 is also generated by other DNA sequences in the sample. The chain uses TRBV7-2 and TRBJ2-6; D is undetermined. In germline, CDR1 is SGHTA, CDR2 FQGNSA. This CDR3 has 14 residues. The V gene lost 2 bases and the J gene lost 1 base, with 3 bases spanning the gap. The CDR3 protein is CASSLYSGANVLTF. The CDR3, as DNA: TGTGCCAGCAGCTTATATTCTGGGGCCAACGTCCTGACTTTC.

The rearrangement uses TRBV30 and TRBJ2-7; TRBD1 aligns across 10 bases. Unmatched junction bases numbered 8, after V lost 0 bases and J lost 6 bases. CDR1 is GTSNPN, CDR2 SVGIG, per germline (reference sequence). This CDR3 is 15 amino acids long. CDR3 sequence (DNA): TGTGCCTGGAGTGTACTGGGGACAGGGGATAGCGAGCAGTACTTC. Protein: CAWSVLGTGDSEQYF.

The genes are TRBV7-6 and TRBJ2-5; possible D gene TRBD1, 6 bases. CDR3 length: 15 residues. V gave up 2 bases and J gave up 1 base, with 11 bases separating them. Germline lookup yields CDR1 SGHVS and CDR2 FNYEAQ. The CDR3 DNA reads as TGTGCCAGCAGCTTATACCCAGGGGCCCAAGAGACCCAGTACTTC. It translates to CASSLYPGAQETQYF. Combining the CDR3 with reference TRBV7-6 and TRBJ2-5 gives the whole variable domain GAGVSQSPRYKVTKRGQDVALRCDPISGHVSLYWYRQALGQGPEFLTYFNYEAQQDKSGLPNDRFSAERPEGSISTLTIQRTEQRDSAMYRCASSLYPGAQETQYFGPGTRLLVL.

This clone has only a few counts. This chain links TRBV4-3 with TRBJ2-6; no definite D call. Trimming pared 0 bases from V and 4 bases from J, leaving 13 bases between. Germline CDR1 and CDR2: LGHNA and YSLEER. This CDR3 contains 17 residues. The CDR3 DNA follows: TGCGCCAGCAGCCAAGAAGGTAGCCTCGCAGGGGCCAACGTCCTGACTTTC. Translated, it gives CASSQEGSLAGANVLTF.

There are a few counts of this clone. At one end, the junction sequence differs from germline, possibly due to a read error. The gene calls are TRBV10-2 and TRBJ2-5, with D perhaps TRBD2 (5 bases). Germline-derived CDR1 and CDR2 are WSHSY and SAAADI. This CDR3 spans 13 amino acids. The CDR3 spells CASSELETETQYF. In DNA, the CDR3 is TGTGCCAGCAGTGAACTAGAGACTGAGACCCAGTACTTC.

The DNA of the CDR3 is TGCGCCAGCAGCTTGATGGGGGCGGGAAGCTCCTACAATGAGCAGTTCTTC. This codes for CASSLMGAGSSYNEQFF. J is TRBJ2-1 and V is TRBV5-1; perhaps D is TRBD1 or TRBD2 (6 bases each). The CDR3 has 17 amino acids. Germline CDR1 and CDR2: SGHRS and YFSETQ. Trimming left V 1 base short and J 0 bases short, with 14 bases between.

The chain is built from TRBV7-2 and TRBJ1-2; no definite D call. The V and J ends lost 5 bases and 4 bases respectively, with 5 bases between them. Germline-derived CDR1 and CDR2 are SGHTA and FQGNSA. The CDR3 is made up of 11 amino acids. CDR3 region: CASSVSYGYTF. CDR3 DNA sequence: TGTGCCAGCAGCGTAAGCTATGGCTACACCTTC.

This clone has just a few counts. The genes are TRBV7-2 and TRBJ2-1; D may be TRBD1 (5 bases). Between the trimmed V and J ends, which lost 1 base and 0 bases, there was a span of 7 bases. The CDR3 has 15 residues. The germline CDR1 and CDR2 sequences are SGHTA and FQGNSA. CDR3 in DNA: TGTGCCAGCAGCTTAGGCAGGGACTCCTACAATGAGCAGTTCTTC. This gives the protein CASSLGRDSYNEQFF. The full variable domain, in which reference TRBV7-2 and TRBJ2-1 provide the parts outside the CDR3, is GAGVSQSPSNKVTEKGKDVELRCDPISGHTALYWYRQSLGQGLEFLIYFQGNSAPDKSGLPSDRFSAERTGGSVSTLTIQRTQQEDSAVYLCASSLGRDSYNEQFFGPGTRLTVL.